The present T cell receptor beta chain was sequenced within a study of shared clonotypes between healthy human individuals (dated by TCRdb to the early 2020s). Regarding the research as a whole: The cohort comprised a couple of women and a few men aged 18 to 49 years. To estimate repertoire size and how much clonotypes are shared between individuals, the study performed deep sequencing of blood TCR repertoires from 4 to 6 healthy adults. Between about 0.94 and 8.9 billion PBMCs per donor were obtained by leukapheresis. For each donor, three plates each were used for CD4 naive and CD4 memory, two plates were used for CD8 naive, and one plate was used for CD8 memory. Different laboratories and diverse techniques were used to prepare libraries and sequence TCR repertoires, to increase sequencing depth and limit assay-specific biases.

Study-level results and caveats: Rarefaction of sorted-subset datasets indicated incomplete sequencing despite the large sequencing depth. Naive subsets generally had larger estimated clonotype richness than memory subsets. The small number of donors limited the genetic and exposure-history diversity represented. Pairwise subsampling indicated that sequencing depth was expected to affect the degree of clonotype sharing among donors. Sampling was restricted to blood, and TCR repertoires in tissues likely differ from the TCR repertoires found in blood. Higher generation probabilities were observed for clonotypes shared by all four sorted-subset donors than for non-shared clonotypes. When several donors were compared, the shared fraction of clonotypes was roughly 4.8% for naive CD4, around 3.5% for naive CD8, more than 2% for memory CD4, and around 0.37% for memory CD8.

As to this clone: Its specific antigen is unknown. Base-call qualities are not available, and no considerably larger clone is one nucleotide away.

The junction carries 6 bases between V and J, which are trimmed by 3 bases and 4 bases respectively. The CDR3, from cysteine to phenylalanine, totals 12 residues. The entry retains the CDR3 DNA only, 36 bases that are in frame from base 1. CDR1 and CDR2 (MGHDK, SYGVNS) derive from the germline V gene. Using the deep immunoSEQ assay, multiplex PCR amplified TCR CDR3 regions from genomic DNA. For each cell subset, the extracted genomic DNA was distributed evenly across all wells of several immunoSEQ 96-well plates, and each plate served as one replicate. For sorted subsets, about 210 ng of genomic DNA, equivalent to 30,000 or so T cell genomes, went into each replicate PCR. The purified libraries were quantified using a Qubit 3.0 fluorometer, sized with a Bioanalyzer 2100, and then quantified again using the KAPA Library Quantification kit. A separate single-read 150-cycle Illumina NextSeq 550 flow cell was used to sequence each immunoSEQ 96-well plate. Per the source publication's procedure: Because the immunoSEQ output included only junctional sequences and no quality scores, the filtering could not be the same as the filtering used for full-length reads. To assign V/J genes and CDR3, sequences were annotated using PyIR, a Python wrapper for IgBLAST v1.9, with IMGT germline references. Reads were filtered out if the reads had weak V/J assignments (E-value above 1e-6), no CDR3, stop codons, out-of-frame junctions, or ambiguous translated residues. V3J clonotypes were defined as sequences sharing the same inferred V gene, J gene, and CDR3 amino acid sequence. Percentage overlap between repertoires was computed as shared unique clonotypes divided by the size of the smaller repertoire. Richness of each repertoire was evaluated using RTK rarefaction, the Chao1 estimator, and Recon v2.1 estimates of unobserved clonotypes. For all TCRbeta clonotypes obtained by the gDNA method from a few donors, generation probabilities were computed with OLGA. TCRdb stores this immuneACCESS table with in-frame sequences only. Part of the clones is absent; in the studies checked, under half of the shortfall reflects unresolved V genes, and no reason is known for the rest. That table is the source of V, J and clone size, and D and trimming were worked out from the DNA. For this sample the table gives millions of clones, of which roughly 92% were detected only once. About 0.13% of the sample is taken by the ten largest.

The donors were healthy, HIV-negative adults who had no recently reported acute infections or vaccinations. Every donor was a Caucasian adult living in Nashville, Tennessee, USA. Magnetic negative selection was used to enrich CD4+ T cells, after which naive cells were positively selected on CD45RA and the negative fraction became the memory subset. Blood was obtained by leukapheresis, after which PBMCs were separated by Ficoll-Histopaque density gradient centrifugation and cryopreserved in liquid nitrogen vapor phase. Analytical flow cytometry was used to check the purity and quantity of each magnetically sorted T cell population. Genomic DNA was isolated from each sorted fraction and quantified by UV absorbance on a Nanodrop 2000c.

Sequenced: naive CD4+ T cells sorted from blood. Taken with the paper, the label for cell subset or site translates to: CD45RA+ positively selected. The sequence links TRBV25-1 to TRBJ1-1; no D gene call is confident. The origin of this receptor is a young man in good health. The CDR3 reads CASSDQGTEAFF. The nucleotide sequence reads TGTGCCAGCAGTGATCAAGGCACTGAAGCTTTCTTT.